The 25 T cell receptor beta chains given below trace back to one sample, sequenced in a study of cytomegalovirus exposure and HLA in healthy donors. It was with 60 Vbeta and 13 Jbeta primers that the PCR ran. The assay was immunoSEQ multiplex PCR, and TCRdb's table has in-frame clones only and misses some. The repertoire consists of tens of thousands of clones, with roughly 66% occurring once and the leading ten covering 2.1%. Sequencing was carried out using PBMCs. These receptor sequences come from a man aged 25 to 40 in good health and CMV-seronegative.

This clone was seen a handful of times. The chain recombines TRBV27 with TRBJ2-7; 7 positions agree with TRBD2. CDR1 MNHEY and CDR2 SMNVEV come from the germline V gene (reference sequence). The CDR3 runs 13 residues. V lost 9 bases, J lost 2 bases, and 7 bases stayed unmatched. CDR3 sequence (DNA): TGTGCCAGTTGGGGGGGGTGGCCCTACGAGCAGTACTTC. It codes for CASWGGWPYEQYF.

This sequence joins TRBV2 and TRBJ2-1; the match to TRBD2 covers 7 bases. CDR3 length equals 14 residues. Germline lookup yields CDR1 SNHLY and CDR2 FYNNEI. V was clipped by 3 bases and J by 4 bases; unmatched bases: 3. The CDR3 protein is CASSDSGAYNEQFF. In DNA form, the CDR3 reads TGTGCCAGCAGTGACAGCGGGGCTTACAATGAGCAGTTCTTC.

This chain uses TRBV28 with TRBJ1-1; D gene unclear. With 5 bases removed from V and 0 bases from J, the gap between germline ends came to 10 bases. From germline, CDR1 is MDHEN and CDR2 SYDVKM. There are 14 residues in the CDR3. The CDR3 spells CASSSPAMNTEAFF. The CDR3 DNA reads TGTGCCAGCAGTAGCCCTGCCATGAACACTGAAGCTTTCTTT. The full variable domain, in which reference TRBV28 and TRBJ1-1 provide the parts outside the CDR3, is DVKVTQSSRYLVKRTGEKVFLECVQDMDHENMFWYRQDPGLGLRLIYFSYDVKMKEKGDIPEGYSVSREKKERFSLILESASTNQTSMYLCASSSPAMNTEAFFGQGTRLTVV.

This clone was detected only a few times. The genes are TRBV5-6 and TRBJ1-1, with D unclear. The CDR3 sequence is 13 residues long. Trimming removed 4 bases at V and 1 base at J, with 8 bases between. The V gene's germline CDR1 is SGHDT and CDR2 YYEEEE. Written as DNA, the CDR3 is TGTGCCAGCAGCAATGGCGGGAACACTGAAGCTTTCTTT. This codes for CASSNGGNTEAFF.

The chain employs TRBV7-9 and TRBJ2-1; TRBD2 might be the D (6 bases). This CDR3 comprises 15 residues. The V gene lost 2 bases and the J gene lost 5 bases, with 13 bases spanning the gap. CDR1 and CDR2 from the germline V gene are SEHNR and FQNEAQ (reference sequence). DNA of the CDR3: TGTGCCAGCAGCTTACCAACGGGACTGAACAATGAGCAGTTCTTC. As protein: CASSLPTGLNNEQFF.

This clone is a singleton in its sample. The CDR3 sequence is CASSPQGAQGYTF. The CDR3 DNA reads as TGCGCCAGCAGCCCTCAGGGGGCGCAGGGCTACACCTTC. J is TRBJ1-2 and V is TRBV5-1; TRBD1 matches at 8 bases. Germline V gene lookup returns CDR1 SGHRS and CDR2 YFSETQ. The CDR3 has 13 residues. V lost 4 bases and J lost 8; bases outside the gene matches: 7. The entire variable domain, with the rest obtained from reference TRBV5-1 and TRBJ1-2, is as follows: KAGVTQTPRYLIKTRGQQVTLSCSPISGHRSVSWYQQTPGQGLQFLFEYFSETQRNKGNFPGRFSGRQFSNSRSEMNVSTLELGDSALYLCASSPQGAQGYTFGSGTRLTVV.

V and J are TRBV14 and TRBJ2-1; TRBD1 is a possible D gene (6 bases). The germline V gene has CDR1 SGHDN and CDR2 FVKESK. Trimming cost V 4 bases and J 10 bases, with 23 bases left between them. The CDR3 sequence is 16 residues long. The chain's CDR3 is CASSPLGRGIGSEQFF. The CDR3 DNA is TGTGCCAGCAGCCCCTTGGGCAGGGGAATAGGAAGCGAGCAGTTCTTC.

The rearrangement joins TRBV15 to TRBJ1-5, with D unclear. The CDR3 is 12 amino acids. Germline V gene data show CDR1 as LNHNV and CDR2 as YYDKDF (reference sequence). V lost 8 bases and J 5 bases, leaving 10 bases between the germline ends. CDR3 region: CATGGYDQPQHF. The CDR3 nucleotides are TGTGCCACCGGAGGCTACGATCAGCCCCAGCATTTT.

DNA for the CDR3: TGTGCCAGCAGACCCGGGACAGGGGCCCTTTACGAGCAGTACTTC. Its translation is CASRPGTGALYEQYF. This chain connects TRBV6-6 to TRBJ2-7; 10 bases match TRBD1. The germline gives CDR1 MNHNY, CDR2 SVGAGI (reference sequence). Trimming removed 6 bases from V and 4 bases from J; junction bases left unmatched: 9. The CDR3 covers 15 residues.

The rearrangement joins TRBV9 to TRBJ2-2; 11 bases line up with TRBD2. This CDR3 spans 15 amino acids. Germline lookup yields CDR1 SGDLS and CDR2 YYNGEE. Losses at the gene ends were 4 bases for V and 4 bases for J; bases not matched to a gene: 3. The DNA for the CDR3 is TGTGCCAGCAGCCTAGCGGGAGGAGCCACCGGGGAGCTGTTTTTT. This sequence encodes CASSLAGGATGELFF.

There are a few counts of this clone. The chain recombines TRBV19 with TRBJ2-2; 9 bases align to TRBD2. Trimming cost V 5 bases and J 7 bases; bases outside gene matches: 8. The germline V gene encodes CDR1 LNHDA and CDR2 SQIVND (reference sequence). CDR3 length: 15 residues. Written as DNA, the CDR3 is TGTGCCAGTAGTCCCGGGCGGGAGGGCCTCGGGGAGCTGTTTTTT. Translation: CASSPGREGLGELFF.

This clone came up once. The chain carries TRBV9 and TRBJ2-7, with 7 bases identical to TRBD1. V lost 4 bases and J lost 3; bases outside the gene matches: 7. CDR3 length: 14 amino acids. The V gene's germline CDR1 is SGDLS and CDR2 YYNGEE. In DNA form, the CDR3 reads TGTGCCAGCAGCCTGCGATACAGGGGCTACGAGCAGTACTTC. This encodes CASSLRYRGYEQYF.

Of note for this clone: At one of its ends the junction is not consistent with the germline gene, which may arise from a read error. The chain joins TRBV28 to TRBJ1-2, with 8 bases that match TRBD1. This CDR3 region has 12 residues. In germline, CDR1 is MDHEN, CDR2 SYDVKM. CDR3 residues: CASGDRRNGYPF. The CDR3 DNA is TGTGCCAGCGGGGACAGGAGAAATGGCTACCCCTTC.

The V call is TRBV5-4, the J call TRBJ1-2; 8 nucleotides agree with TRBD1. The V gene's germline CDR1 is SGHNT and CDR2 YYREEE (reference sequence). V was pared by 4 bases and J by 6 bases, with 5 bases of the junction left unmatched. The CDR3 sequence is 13 residues long. CDR3 protein: CASSLRGRNGYTF. As DNA, the CDR3 is TGTGCCAGCAGCCTCAGGGGGCGAAATGGCTACACCTTC.

The chain links TRBV19 to TRBJ1-2; D may be TRBD1 (5 bases). CDR1 is LNHDA and CDR2 is SQIVND in the germline V gene (reference sequence). Trimming stripped 3 bases from V and 7 bases from J, with 12 bases between. The CDR3 sequence is 13 residues long. The CDR3 DNA reads as TGTGCCAGTAGTATTCCAGGGCTCGGTGGCTACACCTTC. Protein product: CASSIPGLGGYTF.

The CDR3: CARQAGSGTDTQYF. For the CDR3, the DNA is TGTGCCAGACAGGCTGGATCGGGCACAGATACGCAGTATTTT. This chain joins TRBV19 and TRBJ2-3, with D perhaps matching TRBD1 (5 bases). V dropped 9 bases and J dropped 1 base, with 14 bases sitting between them. Germline V gene data show CDR1 as LNHDA and CDR2 as SQIVND (reference sequence). The CDR3 is 14 residues long.

The J gene is TRBJ2-5, the V gene TRBV5-1; 7 bases line up with TRBD2. This CDR3 contains 15 residues. In germline, CDR1 is SGHRS, CDR2 YFSETQ. After removal of 4 bases from V and 5 bases from J, the junction contained 11 bases not matched to a gene. The DNA for the CDR3 is TGCGCCAGCAGCCCCGGGGGGATGTCTTCGGAGACCCAGTACTTC. Its protein is CASSPGGMSSETQYF.

This clone was observed once. The V gene is TRBV18, the J gene TRBJ1-1, with 7 bases fitting TRBD1. Germline values: CDR1 KGHSH, CDR2 LQKENI. The CDR3 runs to 14 residues. The V and J ends lost 4 bases and 6 bases, in that order; junction bases with no gene match: 8. The CDR3 spells CASSRSQGTSEAFF. CDR3 nucleotides: TGTGCCAGCTCACGGTCACAGGGGACGTCTGAAGCTTTCTTT.

This rearrangement joins TRBV29-1 to TRBJ1-1; TRBD1 matches at 7 bases. V dropped 8 bases and J dropped 3; count of bases not matched to a gene: 9. Per the germline V gene, CDR1 is SQVTM and CDR2 is ANQGSEA. The CDR3 is made up of 13 amino acids. In DNA form, the CDR3 reads TGCAGCATATTACAGGGGTTGGACACTGAAGCTTTCTTT. It yields the protein CSILQGLDTEAFF. The variable domain in full, with the rest retrieved from reference TRBV29-1 and TRBJ1-1, is SAVISQKPSRDICQRGTSLTIQCQVDSQVTMMFWYRQQPGQSLTLIATANQGSEATYESGFVIDKFPISRPNLTFSTLTVSNMSPEDSSIYLCSILQGLDTEAFFGQGTRLTVV.

The chain joins TRBV10-3 to TRBJ2-1; TRBD2 aligns across 8 bases. This CDR3 has 15 amino acids. J was trimmed by 2 bases and V by 5 bases; bases with no gene match: 5. Germline-derived CDR1 and CDR2 are ENHRY and SYGVKD. CDR3 nucleotides: TGTGCCATCAGTTTTACTAGCGGTACCTACAATGAGCAGTTCTTC. It specifies CAISFTSGTYNEQFF.

V is TRBV15 and J is TRBJ2-7; TRBD1 agrees at 7 bases. The trim removed 1 base at V and 1 base at J, leaving 1 base unmatched. The CDR3 totals 14 residues. Germline V gene data show CDR1 as LNHNV and CDR2 as YYDKDF (reference sequence). The CDR3 DNA is TGTGCCACCAGCAGAGTGGGACAGTCCTACGAGCAGTACTTC. Translation gives CATSRVGQSYEQYF.

V and J are TRBV28 and TRBJ2-5, with D maybe TRBD2 (6 bases). Germline CDR1 is MDHEN and CDR2 is SYDVKM. The CDR3 consists of 14 residues. The V end lost 5 bases, the J end lost 9 bases, and 19 bases lay between the germline ends. The CDR3 nucleotides are TGTGCCAGCAGTGCCAATAGCGGTCCGGGGGCCCAGTACTTC. This encodes CASSANSGPGAQYF. The variable domain in full, with the rest retrieved from reference TRBV28 and TRBJ2-5, is DVKVTQSSRYLVKRTGEKVFLECVQDMDHENMFWYRQDPGLGLRLIYFSYDVKMKEKGDIPEGYSVSREKKERFSLILESASTNQTSMYLCASSANSGPGAQYFGPGTRLLVL.

This chain links TRBV30 with TRBJ1-5, with D perhaps matching TRBD1 (5 bases). Trimming removed 4 bases at V and 7 bases at J, with 23 bases between. The CDR3 totals 16 residues. Germline CDR1 is GTSNPN and CDR2 is SVGIG (reference sequence). The CDR3 spells CAWIHHPPSGVQPQHF. The CDR3 bases are TGTGCCTGGATACACCACCCCCCTTCGGGGGTACAGCCCCAGCATTTT.

The chain recombines TRBV29-1 with TRBJ2-7; 9 nucleotides align to TRBD2. Germline V gives CDR1 SQVTM, CDR2 ANQGSEA. V lost 1 base to trimming and J lost 0 bases; unmatched junction nucleotides: 1. The CDR3 spans 14 residues. CDR3 sequence reads: CSVEGAGGSYEQYF. The CDR3 nucleotides read TGCAGCGTTGAAGGAGCGGGAGGCTCCTACGAGCAGTACTTC.

This clone was counted once. This chain links TRBV7-2 with TRBJ2-4, with a weak D call TRBD2 (5 bases). The CDR3 consists of 13 residues. Trimming took off 5 bases at V and 6 bases at J, with 11 bases between the two ends. Per the germline V gene, CDR1 is SGHTA and CDR2 is FQGNSA. CDR3 protein: CASSRDGVNIQYF. CDR3 bases: TGTGCCAGCAGCCGAGACGGGGTAAACATTCAGTACTTC.